Sequencing of this T cell receptor beta chain was carried out in a study of metastatic and nonmetastatic thyroid tumors. No treatment had been given to any patient before thyroid surgery. The ends lost 3 bases at V and 8 bases at J; junction bases unmatched: 8. This CDR3 has 15 amino acids. CDR1 and CDR2 from the germline V gene are SGDLS and YYNGEE. Using MiXCR, TCRdb re-called clones from the PCR reads. The sample yields roughly 40,000 clones, around 16% seen once. The sequenced sample was tumor tissue. The genes are TRBV9 and TRBJ1-6; TRBD1 matches 7 bases. The sequence derives from a female donor with papillary thyroid cancer or a benign thyroid nodule (not recorded which). Some clones in this sample may be carry-over from other donors' samples. The CDR3: CASSDLGQFDSPLHF. The CDR3 DNA is TGTGCCAGCAGCGACTTGGGACAGTTCGATTCACCCCTCCACTTT. The complete variable domain, with remaining parts taken from reference TRBV9 and TRBJ1-6, reads DSGVTQTPKHLITATGQRVTLRCSPRSGDLSVYWYQQSLDQGLQFLIQYYNGEERAKGNILERFSAQQFPDLHSELNLSSLELGDSALYFCASSDLGQFDSPLHFGNGTRLTVT.